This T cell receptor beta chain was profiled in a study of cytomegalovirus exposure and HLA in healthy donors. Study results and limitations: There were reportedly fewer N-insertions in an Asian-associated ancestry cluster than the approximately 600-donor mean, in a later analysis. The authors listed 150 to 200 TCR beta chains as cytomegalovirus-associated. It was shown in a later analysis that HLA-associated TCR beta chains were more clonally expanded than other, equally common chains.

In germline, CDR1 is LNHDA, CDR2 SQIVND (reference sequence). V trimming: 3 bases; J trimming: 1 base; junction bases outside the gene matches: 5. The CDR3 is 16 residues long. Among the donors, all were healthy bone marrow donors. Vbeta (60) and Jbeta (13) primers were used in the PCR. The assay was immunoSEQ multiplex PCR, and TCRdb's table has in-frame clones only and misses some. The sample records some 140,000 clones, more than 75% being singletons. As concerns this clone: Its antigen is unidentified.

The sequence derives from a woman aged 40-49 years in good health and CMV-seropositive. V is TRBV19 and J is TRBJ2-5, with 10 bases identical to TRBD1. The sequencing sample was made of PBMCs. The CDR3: CASSIRDRGIQETQYF. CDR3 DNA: TGTGCCAGTAGTATCCGGGACAGGGGTATCCAAGAGACCCAGTACTTC. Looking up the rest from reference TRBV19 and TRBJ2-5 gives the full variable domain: DGGITQSPKYLFRKEGQNVTLSCEQNLNHDAMYWYRQDPGQGLRLIYYSQIVNDFQKGDIAEGYSVSREKKESFPLTVTSAQKNPTAFYLCASSIRDRGIQETQYFGPGTRLLVL.